A single sample is the source of the 18 T cell receptor beta chains below, sequenced in a study of HIV-infected patients and healthy controls. cDNA was made from around 0.45 ug RNA using alpha and beta constant primers. Alpha and beta chain libraries were made separately by chain-specific third strand synthesis with multiplexing indices. TCRdb recomputed calls from the 5' RACE reads with MiXCR, one row per CDR3 protein. The sample yields 18,000 or so distinct CDR3 sequences, about 9.4% seen once. The repertoire came from unfractionated whole blood and reflected all unsorted peripheral T cells. Sequencing used blood. The receptors come from an adult in good health.

This clonotype was seen at least ten times. The chain combines TRBV19 with TRBJ2-3; 8 bases map to TRBD1. CDR1 and CDR2 from the germline V gene are LNHDA and SQIVND (reference sequence). The trim removed 5 bases at V and 2 bases at J, leaving 9 bases unmatched. The CDR3 loop spans 16 amino acids. The CDR3: CASSSTGTGYTDTQYF. The CDR3 region has the DNA TGTGCCAGTAGTTCGACCGGGACAGGATACACAGATACGCAGTATTTT.

Points on this clonotype: Given a much more abundant clone one base away, this may be a read error. The chain has TRBV7-8 and TRBJ1-5; perhaps TRBD1 as D (6 bases). CDR1 and CDR2 from the germline V gene are SGHVS and FQNEAQ. The CDR3 loop spans 15 amino acids. The CDR3 nucleotides read TGTGCCAACAGCACCGGGGGCCGAGGACATCAGCCCCAGCATTTT. Translation gives CANSTGGRGHQPQHF.

The V call is TRBV25-1, the J call TRBJ2-7; D remains unclear. CDR3 length: 12 amino acids. Germline CDR1 MGHDK, CDR2 SYGVNS. The V end lost 4 bases, the J end lost 4 bases, and 8 bases lay between the germline ends. CDR3 protein: CASSGARYEQYF. CDR3 in DNA: TGTGCCAGCAGTGGGGCCCGGTACGAGCAGTACTTC.

By proportion, this clonotype is medium-sized. V is TRBV7-9 and J is TRBJ1-1, with a possible D match to TRBD1 (5 bases). The V and J ends lost 5 bases and 11 bases respectively, with 15 bases between them. The CDR3 is 12 residues long. Germline CDR1 SEHNR, CDR2 FQNEAQ (reference sequence). The CDR3 nucleotides read TGTGCCAGCAGCCCGTCGGGGCCTGGGGCTTTCTTT. It specifies CASSPSGPGAFF.

This clonotype is classed as medium-sized. The chain recombines TRBV5-1 with TRBJ1-4, with D possibly matching TRBD1 (5 bases). The V and J ends lost 7 bases and 3 bases respectively, with 13 bases between them. Looked up from germline, CDR1 is SGHRS and CDR2 is YFSETQ. The CDR3 runs to 14 residues. CDR3 sequence: CASSTGGANEKLFF. The CDR3 region has the DNA TGCGCCAGCTCCACGGGGGGAGCTAATGAAAAACTGTTTTTT.

This clonotype was counted only a few times. V and J are TRBV15 and TRBJ2-1; perhaps TRBD1 as D (6 bases). From germline, CDR1 is LNHNV and CDR2 YYDKDF (reference sequence). Trimming stripped 3 bases from V and 8 bases from J, with 11 bases between. This CDR3 contains 13 residues. This CDR3 is CATSSQGRHEQFF. The CDR3 bases are TGTGCCACCAGCAGCCAGGGGCGGCATGAGCAGTTCTTC. Full variable domain (remainder filled in from reference TRBV15 and TRBJ2-1): DAMVIQNPRYQVTQFGKPVTLSCSQTLNHNVMYWYQQKSSQAPKLLFHYYDKDFNNEADTPDNFQSRRPNTSFCFLDIRSPGLGDTAMYLCATSSQGRHEQFFGPGTRLTVL.

This clonotype was observed a handful of times. The chain carries TRBV29-1 and TRBJ2-5; 11 bases fit TRBD2. Germline V gene data show CDR1 as SQVTM and CDR2 as ANQGSEA. This CDR3 comprises 15 residues. The trim removed 5 bases at V and 5 bases at J, leaving 10 bases unmatched. DNA for the CDR3: TGCAGCGTTTTCCCCCTAGCGGGAGGTTCCGAGACCCAGTACTTC. Translation gives CSVFPLAGGSETQYF.

This clonotype was seen ten or more times. The gene calls are TRBV30 and TRBJ2-5, with a weak D call TRBD1 (6 bases). CDR3 length: 14 residues. Germline lookup yields CDR1 GTSNPN and CDR2 SVGIG (reference sequence). V dropped 0 bases and J dropped 2 bases, with 10 bases sitting between them. The CDR3 reads CAWSVGGSQETQYF. CDR3 DNA sequence: TGTGCCTGGAGTGTAGGGGGATCGCAAGAGACCCAGTACTTC.

This clonotype was counted many times. The rearrangement joins TRBV12-3 or TRBV12-4 to TRBJ2-2, with TRBD1 identical over 11 bases. V dropped 5 bases and J dropped 2; count of bases not matched to a gene: 4. The CDR3 is 16 amino acids. For the CDR3, the DNA is TGTGCCAGCAGTCCCAGGACAGGGGGCAACACCGGGGAGCTGTTTTTT. This encodes CASSPRTGGNTGELFF.

The chain carries TRBV28 and TRBJ1-4; 9 bases are a match to TRBD1. Trimming cost V 5 bases and J 0 bases; bases outside gene matches: 13. From germline, CDR1 is MDHEN and CDR2 SYDVKM. This CDR3 contains 19 residues. The CDR3 region is CASSQIGQGRFATNEKLFF. For the CDR3, the DNA is TGTGCCAGCAGTCAAATCGGACAGGGGAGGTTTGCAACTAATGAAAAACTGTTTTTT.

By share, this clonotype counts as medium-sized (0.01 to 0.1%). V gene TRBV12-3 or TRBV12-4 combines with J gene TRBJ2-4; tentatively, D is TRBD1 (5 bases). This CDR3 contains 13 residues. V was trimmed by 3 bases and J by 3 bases, leaving 6 bases between them. CDR3 in DNA: TGTGCCAGCAGTTTTCAGGGCAAAAACATTCAGTACTTC. Its translation: CASSFQGKNIQYF.

This clonotype is medium-sized. The V and J genes are TRBV5-1 and TRBJ2-1; 8 bases are shared with TRBD1. The CDR3 has 16 residues. V lost 4 bases and J lost 4; bases outside the gene matches: 10. Germline V gene sequence: CDR1 SGHRS, CDR2 YFSETQ. The CDR3 loop reads CASSPLTGGGYNEQFF. The CDR3 region has the DNA TGCGCCAGCAGCCCCCTAACAGGGGGAGGATACAATGAGCAGTTCTTC.

This clonotype was picked up many times. This chain uses TRBV18 with TRBJ2-1; 9 bases fit TRBD2. Germline V gives CDR1 KGHSH, CDR2 LQKENI. The CDR3 is made up of 17 amino acids. V shed 4 bases and J 4 bases; nucleotides not matched to a gene: 11. The CDR3 DNA is TGTGCCAGCTCACTGGGTACCGGGACTAGCCCTTACAATGAGCAGTTCTTC. This encodes CASSLGTGTSPYNEQFF.

The count of this clonotype is one. The V call is TRBV14, the J call TRBJ2-1, with D perhaps being TRBD1 or TRBD2 (5 bases each). Germline values: CDR1 SGHDN, CDR2 FVKESK. The V and J ends lost 0 bases and 8 bases respectively, with 14 bases between them. There are 15 residues in the CDR3. This CDR3 reads CASSQEISGRDEQFF. In DNA, the CDR3 is TGTGCCAGCAGCCAAGAGATATCAGGGCGGGATGAGCAGTTCTTC.

This clonotype was recorded at least ten times. This chain uses TRBV7-2 with TRBJ2-5; 13 bases are a match to TRBD2. Germline CDR1 SGHTA, CDR2 FQGNSA. V trimming: 5 bases; J trimming: 4 bases; junction bases outside the gene matches: 4. The CDR3 spans 15 residues. The CDR3 coding sequence is TGTGCCAGCAGCGCGGGACTAGCGGGAAGAGAGACCCAGTACTTC. Protein: CASSAGLAGRETQYF.

This clonotype came up many times. The chain's CDR3 is CASRGWDEQNEQFF. In DNA, the CDR3 is TGTGCCAGCAGGGGGTGGGACGAGCAGAATGAGCAGTTCTTC. The genes are TRBV28 and TRBJ2-1; D may correspond to TRBD1 or TRBD2 (5 bases each). The germline V gene encodes CDR1 MDHEN and CDR2 SYDVKM. CDR3 length: 14 residues. V was cut by 6 bases and J by 7 bases, with 16 bases left in between.

The J gene is TRBJ2-1, the V gene TRBV2; D is undetermined. Per germline, CDR1 SNHLY and CDR2 FYNNEI. V lost 5 bases and J 6 bases, leaving 8 bases between the germline ends. The CDR3 loop spans 12 amino acids. The CDR3 loop is CASSTLGNEQFF. In nucleotides, the CDR3 is TGTGCCAGCAGTACCCTGGGCAATGAGCAGTTCTTC.

Within the sample, this clonotype is medium-sized (0.01 to 0.1%). The chain is built from TRBV4-1 and TRBJ2-5; the match to TRBD2 covers 7 bases. With 4 bases clipped from V and 4 bases from J, the junction kept 9 bases outside the gene matches. Germline V gives CDR1 MGHRA, CDR2 YSYEKL. The CDR3 is 15 amino acids. The CDR3 DNA is TGCGCCAGCAGCCTTGAGAGGGGAGGGAGAGAGACCCAGTACTTC. Its protein is CASSLERGGRETQYF.